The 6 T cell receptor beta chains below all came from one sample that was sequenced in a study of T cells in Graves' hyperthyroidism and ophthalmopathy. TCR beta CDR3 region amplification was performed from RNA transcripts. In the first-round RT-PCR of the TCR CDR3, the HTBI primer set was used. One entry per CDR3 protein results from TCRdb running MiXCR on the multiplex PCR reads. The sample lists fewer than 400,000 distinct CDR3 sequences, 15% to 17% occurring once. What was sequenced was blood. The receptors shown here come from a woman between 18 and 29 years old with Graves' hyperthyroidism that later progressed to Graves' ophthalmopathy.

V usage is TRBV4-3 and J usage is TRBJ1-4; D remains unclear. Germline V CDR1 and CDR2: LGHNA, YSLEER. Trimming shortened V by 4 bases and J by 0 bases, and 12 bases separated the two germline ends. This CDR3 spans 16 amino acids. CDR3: CASSLVHSTTNEKLFF. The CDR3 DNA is TGCGCCAGCAGCCTCGTCCACTCGACAACTAATGAAAAACTGTTTTTT.

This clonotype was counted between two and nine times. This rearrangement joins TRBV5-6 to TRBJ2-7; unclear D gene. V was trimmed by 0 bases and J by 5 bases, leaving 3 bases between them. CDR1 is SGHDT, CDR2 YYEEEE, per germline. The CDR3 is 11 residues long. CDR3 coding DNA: TGTGCCAGCAGCTTGGTTAACGAGCAGTACTTC. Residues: CASSLVNEQYF.

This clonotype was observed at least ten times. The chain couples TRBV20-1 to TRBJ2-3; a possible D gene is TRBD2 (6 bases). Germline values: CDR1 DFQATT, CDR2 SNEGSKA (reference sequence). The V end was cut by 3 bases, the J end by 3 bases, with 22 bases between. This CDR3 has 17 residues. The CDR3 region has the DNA TGCAGTGCTAGGGTTCTAGTCCAGCGGGCGAATACAGATACGCAGTATTTT. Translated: CSARVLVQRANTDTQYF.

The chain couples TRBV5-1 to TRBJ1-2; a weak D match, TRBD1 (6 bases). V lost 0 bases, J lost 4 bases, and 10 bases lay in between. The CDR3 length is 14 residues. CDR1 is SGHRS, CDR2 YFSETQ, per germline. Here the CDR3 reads CASSLDRVAYGYTF. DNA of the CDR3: TGCGCCAGCAGCTTGGACAGGGTCGCCTATGGCTACACCTTC. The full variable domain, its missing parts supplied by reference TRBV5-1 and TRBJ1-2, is KAGVTQTPRYLIKTRGQQVTLSCSPISGHRSVSWYQQTPGQGLQFLFEYFSETQRNKGNFPGRFSGRQFSNSRSEMNVSTLELGDSALYLCASSLDRVAYGYTFGSGTRLTVV.

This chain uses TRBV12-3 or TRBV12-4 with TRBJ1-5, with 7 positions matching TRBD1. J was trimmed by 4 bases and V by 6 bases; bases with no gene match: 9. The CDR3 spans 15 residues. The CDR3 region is CASRSTGALNQPQHF. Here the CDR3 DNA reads TGTGCCAGCAGGAGTACAGGGGCCCTTAATCAGCCCCAGCATTTT.

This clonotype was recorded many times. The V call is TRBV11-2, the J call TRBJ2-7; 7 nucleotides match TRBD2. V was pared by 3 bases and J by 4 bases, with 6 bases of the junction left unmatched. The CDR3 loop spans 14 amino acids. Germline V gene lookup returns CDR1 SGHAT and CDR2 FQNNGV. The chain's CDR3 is CASSLGGDPYEQYF. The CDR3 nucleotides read TGTGCCAGCAGCTTGGGAGGGGATCCATACGAGCAGTACTTC.